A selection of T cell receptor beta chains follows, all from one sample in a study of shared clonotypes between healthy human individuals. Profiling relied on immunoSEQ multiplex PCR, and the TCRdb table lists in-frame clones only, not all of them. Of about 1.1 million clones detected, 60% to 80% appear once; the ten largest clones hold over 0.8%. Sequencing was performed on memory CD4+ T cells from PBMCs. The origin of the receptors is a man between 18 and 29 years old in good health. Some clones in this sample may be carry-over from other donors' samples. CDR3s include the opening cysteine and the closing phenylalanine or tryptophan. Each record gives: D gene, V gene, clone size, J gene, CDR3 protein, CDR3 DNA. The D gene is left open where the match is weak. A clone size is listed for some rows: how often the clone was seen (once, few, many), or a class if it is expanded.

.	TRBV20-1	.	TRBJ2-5	CSASVQETQYF	TGCAGTGCTTCAGTTCAAGAGACCCAGTACTTC
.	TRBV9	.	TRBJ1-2	CASSPLVVSEKVRGYTF	TGTGCCAGCAGCCCACTTGTGGTCAGCGAAAAAGTTCGGGGCTACACCTTC
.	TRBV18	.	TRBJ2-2	CASSAVFTENTGELFF	TGTGCCAGCTCAGCCGTCTTTACAGAGAACACCGGGGAGCTGTTTTTT
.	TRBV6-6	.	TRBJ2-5	CASSRSGGSQETQYF	TGTGCCAGCAGCCGTAGCGGAGGCTCCCAAGAGACCCAGTACTTC
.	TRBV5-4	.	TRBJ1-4	CASSLAGRGNEKLFF	TGTGCCAGCAGCTTGGCGGGACGGGGGAATGAAAAACTGTTTTTT
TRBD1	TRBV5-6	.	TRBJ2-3	CASRREQGATDTQYF	TGTGCCAGCAGGCGCGAACAGGGGGCCACAGATACGCAGTATTTT
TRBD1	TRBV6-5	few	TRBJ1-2	CASSSGQGIVGDGYTF	TGTGCCAGCAGTTCGGGACAGGGGATTGTAGGGGATGGCTACACCTTC
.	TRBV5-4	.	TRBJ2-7	CASSLAASVSYEQYF	TGTGCCAGCAGCTTGGCCGCTAGCGTCTCCTACGAGCAGTACTTC
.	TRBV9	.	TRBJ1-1	CASSAGDLNTEAFF	TGTGCCAGCAGCGCCGGGGATCTGAACACTGAAGCTTTCTTT
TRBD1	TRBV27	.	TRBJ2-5	CASSQRTGSETQYF	TGTGCCAGCAGTCAAAGGACAGGGTCGGAGACCCAGTACTTC
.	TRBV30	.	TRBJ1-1	CAWKEDGTEAFF	TGTGCCTGGAAGGAGGACGGCACTGAAGCTTTCTTT
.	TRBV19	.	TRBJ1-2	CASSPPDSRPRGYTF	TGTGCCAGTAGTCCCCCGGACAGCCGCCCCAGGGGCTACACCTTC
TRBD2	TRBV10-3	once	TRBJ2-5	CAISDSGTSGGWGQETQYF	TGTGCCATCAGTGACTCCGGGACTAGCGGGGGGTGGGGCCAAGAGACCCAGTACTTC
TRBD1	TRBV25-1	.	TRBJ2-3	CASNKGATDTQYF	TGTGCCAGCAATAAGGGGGCCACAGATACGCAGTATTTT
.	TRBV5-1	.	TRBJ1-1	CASSLVVGLGSGEAFF	TGCGCCAGCAGCTTGGTGGTGGGGCTGGGTTCCGGTGAAGCTTTCTTT
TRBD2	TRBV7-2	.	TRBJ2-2	CASTGGAGDGATGELFF	TGTGCCAGCACCGGAGGAGCGGGAGACGGTGCCACCGGGGAGCTGTTTTTT
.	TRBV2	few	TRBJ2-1	CASSEGPSSYNEQFF	TGTGCCAGCAGTGAGGGACCAAGCTCGTACAATGAGCAGTTCTTC
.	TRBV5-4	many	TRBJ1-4	CASSLVGATNEKLFF	TGTGCCAGCAGCTTGGTGGGCGCAACTAATGAAAAACTGTTTTTT
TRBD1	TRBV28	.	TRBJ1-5	CASSLTDRGYQPQHF	TGTGCCAGCAGTTTAACCGACAGGGGGTATCAGCCCCAGCATTTT
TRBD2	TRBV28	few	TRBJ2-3	CASSLDLAGGTDTQYF	TGTGCCAGCAGTCTCGACCTAGCGGGGGGCACAGATACGCAGTATTTT
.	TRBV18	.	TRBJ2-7	CASSPKNYEQYF	TGTGCCAGCTCCCCTAAGAACTACGAGCAGTACTTC
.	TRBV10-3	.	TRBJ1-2	CAISKLNPATGYGYTF	TGTGCCATCAGCAAATTGAACCCCGCCACAGGGTATGGCTACACCTTC
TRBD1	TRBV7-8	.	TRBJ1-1	CASSQQGAGTEAFF	TGTGCCAGCAGCCAACAGGGGGCAGGAACTGAAGCTTTCTTT
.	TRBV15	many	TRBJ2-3	CATSRGGSTDTQYF	TGTGCCACCAGCAGAGGCGGGAGCACAGATACGCAGTATTTT
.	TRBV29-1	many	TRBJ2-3	CSARDGRPDTQYF	TGCAGCGCTAGGGACGGACGTCCCGATACGCAGTATTTT
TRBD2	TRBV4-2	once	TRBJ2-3	CASSPTSGRVTDTQYF	TGTGCCAGCAGCCCTACTAGCGGGAGGGTAACAGATACGCAGTATTTT
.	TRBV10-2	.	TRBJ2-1	CASSEFGNEQFF	TGCGCCAGCAGTGAGTTTGGGAATGAGCAGTTCTTC
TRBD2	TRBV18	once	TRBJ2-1	CASSRTVASGYNEQFF	TGTGCCAGCTCACGGACCGTGGCTAGCGGTTACAATGAGCAGTTCTTC
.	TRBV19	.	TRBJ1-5	CVSMSRQGFCQPQHF	TGTGTTTCGATGTCCCGGCAGGGTTTTTGTCAGCCCCAGCATTTT
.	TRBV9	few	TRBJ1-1	CASSVDDLNTEAFF	TGTGCCAGCAGCGTAGACGATTTGAACACTGAAGCTTTCTTT
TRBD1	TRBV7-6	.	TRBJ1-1	CASSRQGVNTEAFF	TGTGCCAGCAGCCGGCAGGGGGTTAACACTGAAGCTTTCTTT
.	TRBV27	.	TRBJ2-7	CASSSPRTGRDEQYF	TGTGCCAGCAGTTCCCCCCGGACAGGGAGGGACGAGCAGTACTTC
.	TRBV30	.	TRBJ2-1	CAWSVLGIEQFF	TGTGCCTGGAGTGTACTAGGAATTGAGCAGTTCTTC
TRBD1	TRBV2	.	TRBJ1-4	CATCPDRGELFF	TGTGCCACCTGCCCGGACAGGGGCGAACTGTTTTTT
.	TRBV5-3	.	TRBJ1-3	CARKRGAAREALSSGNTIYF	TGTGCCAGAAAAAGGGGGGCGGCCCGCGAGGCGCTGAGCTCTGGAAACACCATATATTTT
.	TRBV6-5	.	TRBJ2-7	CASMVSTATYEQYF	TGTGCCAGCATGGTATCGACTGCGACCTACGAGCAGTACTTC
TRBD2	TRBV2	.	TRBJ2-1	CASRRRLSGSGTYNEQFF	TGTGCCAGCAGGAGGAGACTTAGCGGGAGTGGGACCTACAATGAGCAGTTCTTC
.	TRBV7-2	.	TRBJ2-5	CASTPAGGSQETQYF	TGTGCCAGCACCCCCGCTGGGGGGTCCCAAGAGACCCAGTACTTC
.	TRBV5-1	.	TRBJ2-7	CASTRGGEFLYEQYF	TGCGCCAGCACCCGCGGCGGTGAATTCCTCTACGAGCAGTACTTC
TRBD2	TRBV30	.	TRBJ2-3	CAWSWGSSGDTDTQYF	TGTGCCTGGAGTTGGGGGTCTAGCGGGGACACAGATACGCAGTATTTT
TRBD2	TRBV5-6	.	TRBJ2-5	CASSPGGTRVETQYF	TGTGCCAGCAGCCCGGGTGGGACTAGGGTAGAGACCCAGTACTTC
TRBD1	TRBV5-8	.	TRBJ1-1	CASSLPGQGKTEAFF	TGTGCCAGCAGCTTGCCGGGACAGGGAAAAACTGAAGCTTTCTTT
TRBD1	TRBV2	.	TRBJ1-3	CASSRQGRSSGNTIYF	TGTGCCAGCAGCCGACAGGGAAGATCCTCCGGAAACACCATATATTTT
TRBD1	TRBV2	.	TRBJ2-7	CASQPVFRGLMEQYF	TGTGCCAGCCAACCAGTGTTTAGGGGGCTAATGGAGCAGTACTTC
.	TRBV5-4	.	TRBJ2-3	CASQESTDTQYF	TGTGCCAGCCAAGAATCCACAGATACGCAGTATTTT
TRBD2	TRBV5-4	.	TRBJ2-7	CASSPPGRGSYEQYF	TGTGCCAGCAGCCCACCGGGGAGGGGATCCTACGAGCAGTACTTC
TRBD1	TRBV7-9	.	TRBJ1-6	CASSRWTGGAWNSPLHF	TGTGCCAGCAGCCGCTGGACAGGGGGCGCTTGGAATTCACCCCTCCACTTT